This T cell receptor (beta chain) emerged from a study of T cell repertoires in cytomegalovirus infection. Study-wide results and caveats: CMV-specific TCR beta clonotypes restricted by HLA-C dominated the ex vivo response.

The CDR3 is 19 amino acids. Germline V CDR1 and CDR2: SGHVS, FNYEAQ. Losses at the gene ends were 5 bases for V and 0 bases for J; bases not matched to a gene: 15. TCRdb redid the calling of the reads with MiXCR, one entry per CDR3 protein. The sample holds 400,000 to 550,000 distinct CDR3 sequences, about 11% seen once. In its sample, this clonotype was seen many times. Its antigen is undetermined. The sequenced sample consisted of PBMCs. This chain joins TRBV7-6 and TRBJ2-1, with 8 nucleotides matching TRBD2. This TCR derives from a human donor in good health (CMV status not recorded). Some clones in this sample may be carry-over from other donors' samples. CDR3 coding DNA: TGTGCCAGCAGCCCCACCCCCTTTTCGGCGGGAGGCTCCTACAATGAGCAGTTCTTC. Protein product: CASSPTPFSAGGSYNEQFF. Variable domain in full (rest from reference TRBV7-6 and TRBJ2-1): GAGVSQSPRYKVTKRGQDVALRCDPISGHVSLYWYRQALGQGPEFLTYFNYEAQQDKSGLPNDRFSAERPEGSISTLTIQRTEQRDSAMYRCASSPTPFSAGGSYNEQFFGPGTRLTVL.